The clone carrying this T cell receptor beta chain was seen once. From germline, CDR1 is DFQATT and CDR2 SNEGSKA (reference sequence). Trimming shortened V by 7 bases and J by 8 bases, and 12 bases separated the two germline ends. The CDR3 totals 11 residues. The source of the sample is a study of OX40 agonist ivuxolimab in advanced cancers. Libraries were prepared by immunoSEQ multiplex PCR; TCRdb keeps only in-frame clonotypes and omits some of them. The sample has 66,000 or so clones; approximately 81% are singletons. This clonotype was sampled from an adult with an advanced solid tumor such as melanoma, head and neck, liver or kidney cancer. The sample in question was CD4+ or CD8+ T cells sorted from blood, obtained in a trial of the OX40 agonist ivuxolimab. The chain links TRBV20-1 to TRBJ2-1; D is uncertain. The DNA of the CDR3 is TGCAGTGGAGTGAGGCTAGATGAGCAGTTCTTC. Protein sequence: CSGVRLDEQFF.